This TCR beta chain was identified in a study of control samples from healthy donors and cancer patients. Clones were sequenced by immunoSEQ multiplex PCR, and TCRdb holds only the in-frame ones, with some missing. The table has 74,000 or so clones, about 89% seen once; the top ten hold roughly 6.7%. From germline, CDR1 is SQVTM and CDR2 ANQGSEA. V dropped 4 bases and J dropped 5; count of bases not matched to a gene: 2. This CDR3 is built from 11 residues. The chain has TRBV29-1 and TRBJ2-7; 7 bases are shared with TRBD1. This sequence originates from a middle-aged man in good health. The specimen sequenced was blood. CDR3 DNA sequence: TGCAGCGTTGCCGGGACAGACGAGCAGTACTTC. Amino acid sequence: CSVAGTDEQYF.